This TCR beta chain was identified during a study of OX40 agonist ivuxolimab in advanced cancers. Some background on the complete study: The costimulatory receptor OX40 (CD134) was targeted by ivuxolimab, a fully human IgG2 agonistic monoclonal antibody. Intravenous ivuxolimab was administered to patients every 2 weeks at six dose levels: 0.01, 0.1, 0.3, 1.5, 3 and 10 mg/kg. Among the 50 to 55 dose-escalation patients, approximately 20 had hepatocellular carcinoma, roughly 15 melanoma, 9 renal cell carcinoma and 9 head and neck cancer. In the dose-escalation cohort, about four fifths of patients were male, and the mean age was around 65 years with a range of about 20 to 79. Patients were allowed to have had prior anti-PD-1, anti-PD-L1 or anti-CTLA-4 therapy, and around 43% of the dose-escalation patients had been treated with checkpoint inhibitors. Partial responses occurred in three dose-escalation patients: two with cutaneous melanoma and one with hepatocellular carcinoma. The point of sequencing TCRbeta in the periphery was to test whether ivuxolimab changed TCR sequence diversity and drove clonal T-cell expansion. The monotherapy dose-escalation portion (N ≈ 50 patients) of the phase I ivuxolimab trial is reported in the paper. Results the study describes overall, beyond this receptor: At doses of 0.1 to 3.0 mg/kg, clonal expansion of both CD4+ and CD8+ blood T cells was observed from baseline to week 6. Partial responders in the 0.1-3.0 mg/kg groups had among the lowest normalized peripheral clonal expansion, especially among CD8+ T cells. On average, CD8+ T cells showed more expanded clones than CD4+ T cells after ivuxolimab. Which antigens the clonally expanded peripheral T cells were specific for was not determined. Low levels of normalized T-cell clonal expansion were also seen in some patients who did not respond.

For sequencing of the TCRbeta CDR3 region, genomic DNA was extracted from the sorted cells. The immunoSEQ Assay was used for sequencing of TCRbeta CDR3 regions. Sourced from immuneACCESS, this table was stored by TCRdb with only in-frame sequences that have V and J called. A share of the clones is absent; for the studies checked, an unresolved V gene accounts for under half, and the remainder has no known explanation. A total of some 46,000 clones appear in this sample, just under 95% of them only once. The ten largest account for approximately 9.9% of the sample. The germline V gene (reference sequence) sets CDR1 to MNHEY and CDR2 to SMNVEV. V drops 3 bases and J drops 8 bases, leaving 13 bases in between. The CDR3 measures 13 amino acids from cysteine to phenylalanine. Only CDR3 DNA is held: 39 bases, read in frame from base 1. The trial excluded patients who had a history of autoimmune disease or were on systemic immunosuppression. Peripheral blood for TCR sequencing was drawn from every dose cohort at baseline, at cycle 4 day 1 and at cycle 7 day 1. Samples came from an open-label, multicenter, first-in-human phase I dose-escalation trial of ivuxolimab. The trial enrolled adults with locally advanced or metastatic head and neck squamous cell, hepatocellular, melanoma or renal cell carcinoma. Before TCR sequencing, CD4+ T cells and CD8+ T cells from peripheral blood were sorted into separate populations.

Worth noting for this clone: Its antigen remains unidentified. Nothing much larger sits one base from this clone, and base qualities are not available.

This TCR derives from an adult with an advanced solid tumor such as melanoma, head and neck, liver or kidney cancer. The chain joins TRBV27 to TRBJ1-2; 5 matching bases give a weak D call of TRBD1. The sequencing used CD4+ or CD8+ T cells sorted from blood, collected in a trial of the OX40 agonist ivuxolimab. The DNA sequence reads TGTGCCAGCAGTTTTGGACGCGGGGGAGGCTACACCTTC. Its translation reads: CASSFGRGGGYTF.